This note documents a single TCR beta chain sequence. This sample is drawn from a study of cytomegalovirus exposure and HLA in healthy donors. V shed 5 bases and J shed 11 bases, with 15 bases lying between them. Germline lookup yields CDR1 SGHAT and CDR2 FQNNGV. CDR3 length: 12 residues. Primers: 60 Vbeta forward and 13 Jbeta reverse. Some clones are missing from TCRdb's copy, which holds only in-frame ones; the method was immunoSEQ multiplex PCR. The data show approximately 160,000 clones, around four fifths seen once. The source is a man aged 18 to 35 in good health and CMV-seropositive. This rearrangement joins TRBV11-2 to TRBJ1-1; D call uncertain. Source material: PBMCs. The CDR3 region is CASSQDDAGAFF. CDR3 DNA sequence: TGTGCCAGCAGCCAGGACGACGCGGGGGCTTTCTTT.